This TCR beta chain was captured by sequencing in a study of T cell responses to AZD1222 COVID-19 vaccine. Clones were read by immunoSEQ multiplex PCR, and TCRdb kept only the in-frame ones, dropping some. The top ten clones hold under 13% of a sample with around 69,000 clones, roughly 84% of them seen once. The CDR3 spans 14 residues. Trimming stripped 6 bases from V and 3 bases from J, with 12 bases between. Germline V lookup: CDR1 SGHAT, CDR2 FQNNGV. This receptor was identified in an adult in good health. The chain has TRBV11-2 and TRBJ2-1; either TRBD1 or TRBD2 may supply D (5 bases each). The sample was peripheral blood, taken on day 0 of AZD1222 vaccination. CDR3 coding DNA: TGTGCCAGCAGTCCCGGGGCCGGCTACAATGAGCAGTTCTTC. Translated, it gives CASSPGAGYNEQFF.